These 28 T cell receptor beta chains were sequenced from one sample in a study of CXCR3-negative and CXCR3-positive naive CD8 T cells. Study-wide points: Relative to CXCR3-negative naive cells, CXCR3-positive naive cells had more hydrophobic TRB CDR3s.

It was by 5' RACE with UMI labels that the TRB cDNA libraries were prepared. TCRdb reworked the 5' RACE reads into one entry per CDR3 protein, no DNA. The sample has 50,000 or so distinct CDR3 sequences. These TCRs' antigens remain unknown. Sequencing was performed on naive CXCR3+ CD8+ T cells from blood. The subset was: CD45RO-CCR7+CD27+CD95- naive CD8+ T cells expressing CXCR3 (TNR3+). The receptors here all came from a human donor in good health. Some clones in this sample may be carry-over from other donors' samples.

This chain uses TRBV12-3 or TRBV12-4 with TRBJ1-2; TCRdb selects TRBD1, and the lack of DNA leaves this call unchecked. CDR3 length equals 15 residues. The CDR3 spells CASSPRDLWNYGYTF.

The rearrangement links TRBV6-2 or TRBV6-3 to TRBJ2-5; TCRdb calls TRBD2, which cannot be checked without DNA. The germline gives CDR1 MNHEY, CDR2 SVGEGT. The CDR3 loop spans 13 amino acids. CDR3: CASSLTSAETQYF.

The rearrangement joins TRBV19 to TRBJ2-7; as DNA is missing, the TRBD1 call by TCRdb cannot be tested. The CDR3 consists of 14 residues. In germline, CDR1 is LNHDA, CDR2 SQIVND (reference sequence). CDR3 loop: CASSRDGLSYEQYF.

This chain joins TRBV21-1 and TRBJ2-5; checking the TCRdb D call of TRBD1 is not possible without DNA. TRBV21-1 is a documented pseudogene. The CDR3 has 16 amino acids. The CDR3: CASRIRDRGPGETQYF.

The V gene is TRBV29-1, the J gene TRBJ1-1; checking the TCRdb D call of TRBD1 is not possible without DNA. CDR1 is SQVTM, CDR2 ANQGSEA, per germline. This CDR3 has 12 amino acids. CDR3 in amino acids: CSVRTGGAEAFF. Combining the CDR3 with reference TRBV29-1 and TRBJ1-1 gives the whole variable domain SAVISQKPSRDICQRGTSLTIQCQVDSQVTMMFWYRQQPGQSLTLIATANQGSEATYESGFVIDKFPISRPNLTFSTLTVSNMSPEDSSIYLCSVRTGGAEAFFGQGTRLTVV.

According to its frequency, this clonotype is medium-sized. This CDR3 is CASSLSASNEQFF. The rearrangement links TRBV7-8 to TRBJ2-1. Germline loops: CDR1 SGHVS, CDR2 FQNEAQ. This CDR3 has 13 amino acids.

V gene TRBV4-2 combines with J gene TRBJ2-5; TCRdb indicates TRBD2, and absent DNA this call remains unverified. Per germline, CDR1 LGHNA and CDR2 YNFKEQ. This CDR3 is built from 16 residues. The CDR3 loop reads CASSQETAGGQETQYF.

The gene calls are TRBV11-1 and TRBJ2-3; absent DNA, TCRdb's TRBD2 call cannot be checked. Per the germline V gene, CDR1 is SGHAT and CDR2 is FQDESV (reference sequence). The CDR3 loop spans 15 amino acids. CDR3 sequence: CASSVRDYSTDTQYF.

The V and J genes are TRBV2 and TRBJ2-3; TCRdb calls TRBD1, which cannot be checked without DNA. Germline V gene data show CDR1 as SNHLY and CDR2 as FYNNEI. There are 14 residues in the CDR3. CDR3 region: CASRDRQGPDTQYF.

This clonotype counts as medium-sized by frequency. The CDR3 is CASSVPGTSVVNEQFF. The rearrangement joins TRBV7-8 to TRBJ2-1; without DNA, the TCRdb call of TRBD2 cannot be checked. Germline loops: CDR1 SGHVS, CDR2 FQNEAQ. This CDR3 comprises 16 residues. Combining the CDR3 with reference TRBV7-8 and TRBJ2-1 gives the whole variable domain GAGVSQSPRYKVAKRGQDVALRCDPISGHVSLFWYQQALGQGPEFLTYFQNEAQLDKSGLPSDRFFAERPEGSVSTLKIQRTQQEDSAVYLCASSVPGTSVVNEQFFGPGTRLTVL.

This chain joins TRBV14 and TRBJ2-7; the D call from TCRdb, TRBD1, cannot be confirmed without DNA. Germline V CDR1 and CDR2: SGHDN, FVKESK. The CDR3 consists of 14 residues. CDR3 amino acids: CASRWTGGAYEQYF.

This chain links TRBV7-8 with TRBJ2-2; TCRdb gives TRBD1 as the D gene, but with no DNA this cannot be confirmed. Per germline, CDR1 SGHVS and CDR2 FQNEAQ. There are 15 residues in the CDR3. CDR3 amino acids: CASSVDRGQIGELFF.

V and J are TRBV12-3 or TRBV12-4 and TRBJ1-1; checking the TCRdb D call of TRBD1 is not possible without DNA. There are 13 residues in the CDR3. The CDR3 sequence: CASIQGDNTEAFF.

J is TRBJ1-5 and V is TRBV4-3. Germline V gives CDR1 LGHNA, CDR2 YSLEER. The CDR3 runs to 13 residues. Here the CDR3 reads CASSQDVERPQHF.

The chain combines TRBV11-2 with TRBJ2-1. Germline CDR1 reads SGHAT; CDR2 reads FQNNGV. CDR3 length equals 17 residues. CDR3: CASSPRRADPAYNEQFF.

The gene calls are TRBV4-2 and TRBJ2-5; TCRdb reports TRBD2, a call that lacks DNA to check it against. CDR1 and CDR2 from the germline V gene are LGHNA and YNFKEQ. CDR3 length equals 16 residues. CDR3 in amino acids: CASSRTGTSGVETQYF.

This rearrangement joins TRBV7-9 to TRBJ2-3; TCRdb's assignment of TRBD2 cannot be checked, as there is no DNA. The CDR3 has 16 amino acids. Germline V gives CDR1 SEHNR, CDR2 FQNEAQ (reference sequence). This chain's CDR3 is CASSTTTSGDTDTQYF.

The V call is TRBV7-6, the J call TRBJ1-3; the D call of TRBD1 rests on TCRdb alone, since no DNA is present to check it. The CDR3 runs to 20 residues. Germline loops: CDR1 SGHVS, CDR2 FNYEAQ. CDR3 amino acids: CASSLAQWAGGPYSGNTIYF.

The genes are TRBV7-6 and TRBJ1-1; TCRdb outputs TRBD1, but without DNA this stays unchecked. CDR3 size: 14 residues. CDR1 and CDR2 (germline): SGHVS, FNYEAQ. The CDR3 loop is CASSLGGQNTEAFF.

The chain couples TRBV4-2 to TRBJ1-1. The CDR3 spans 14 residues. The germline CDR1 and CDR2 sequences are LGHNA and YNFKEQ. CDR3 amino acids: CASSQLSLNAEAFF.

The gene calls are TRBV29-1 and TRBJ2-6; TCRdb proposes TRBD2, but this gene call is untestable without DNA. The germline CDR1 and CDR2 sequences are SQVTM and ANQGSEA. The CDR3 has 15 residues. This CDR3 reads CSASADPSGANVLTF.

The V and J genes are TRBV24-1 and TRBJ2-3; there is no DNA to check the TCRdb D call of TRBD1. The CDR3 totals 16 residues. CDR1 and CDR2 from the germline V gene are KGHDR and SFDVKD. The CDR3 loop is CATSDPRTGDSDTQYF.

CDR3 sequence reads: CASSSTSGPATDTQYF. The V call is TRBV7-3, the J call TRBJ2-3; TCRdb's D gene call, TRBD2, goes unchecked for lack of DNA. Per germline, CDR1 SGHTA and CDR2 FQGTGA. The CDR3 length is 16 residues.

CDR3 in amino acids: CASSLTSGQETQYF. The rearrangement uses TRBV7-3 and TRBJ2-5; the D call of TRBD2 rests on TCRdb alone, since no DNA is present to check it. This CDR3 is built from 14 residues. Germline CDR1 reads SGHTA; CDR2 reads FQGTGA.

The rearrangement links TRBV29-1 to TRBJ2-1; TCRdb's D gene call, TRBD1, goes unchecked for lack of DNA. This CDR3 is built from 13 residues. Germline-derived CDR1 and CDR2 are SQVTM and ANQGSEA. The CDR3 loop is CSGTGQAAYEQFF.

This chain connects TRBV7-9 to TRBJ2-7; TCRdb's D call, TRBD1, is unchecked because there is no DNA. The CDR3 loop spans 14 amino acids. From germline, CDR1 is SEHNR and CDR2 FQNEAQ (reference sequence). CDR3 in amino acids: CASSLGEGVYEQYF.

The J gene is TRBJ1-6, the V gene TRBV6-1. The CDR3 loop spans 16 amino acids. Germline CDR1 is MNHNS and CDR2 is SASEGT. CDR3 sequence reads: CASSEAVSLGVSPLHF.

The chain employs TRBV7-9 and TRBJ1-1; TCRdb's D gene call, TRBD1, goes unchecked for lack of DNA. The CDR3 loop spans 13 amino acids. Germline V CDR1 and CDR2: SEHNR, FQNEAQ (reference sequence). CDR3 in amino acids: CASSFPGETEAFF.